The 16 T cell receptor beta chains listed next were all sequenced from one sample in a study of CD8+CD57+ T cells in acquired aplastic anemia. Both TCR beta VDJ combination and CDR3 sequence profiling were carried out. Genomic DNA was the template for this profiling. Each CDR3 protein is one row after TCRdb ran MiXCR on the reads. The sample holds 400,000 to 600,000 distinct CDR3 sequences, less than 35% seen once. Patients chosen for sequencing had CD8+CD57+ cells that had expanded, as shown by flow cytometry. The specimen was sorted CD4+, CD8+, or CD8+CD57+ T cells (not recorded which) from PBMCs. These receptors came from a human donor with aplastic anemia.

As for this clonotype: The conserved final phenylalanine or tryptophan is absent from the CDR3, which likely points to a read error. This rearrangement joins TRBV10-3 to TRBJ1-1, with 9 bases lining up with TRBD1. With V trimmed by 5 bases and J by 1 base, 2 bases remained unmatched. This CDR3 is 14 amino acids long. Germline V gives CDR1 ENHRY, CDR2 SYGVKD. The CDR3 protein is CAISTGQGNTEAFL. Written as DNA, the CDR3 is TGTGCCATCAGTACGGGACAGGGGAACACTGAAGCTTTCCTT.

This clonotype was detected ten times or more. The rearrangement uses TRBV20-1 and TRBJ2-3, with D uncertain. Germline-derived CDR1 and CDR2 are DFQATT and SNEGSKA (reference sequence). Between the trimmed V and J ends, which lost 3 bases and 1 base, there was a span of 8 bases. The CDR3 is made up of 13 amino acids. The CDR3 here is CSASPLGTDTQYF. In nucleotides, the CDR3 is TGCAGTGCTAGCCCTCTGGGCACAGATACGCAGTATTTT.

This clonotype has a handful of counts. The rearrangement joins TRBV14 to TRBJ2-1; TRBD1 is a possible D gene (5 bases). V shed 0 bases and J shed 3 bases, with 12 bases lying between them. Germline CDR1 is SGHDN and CDR2 is FVKESK. The CDR3 contains 16 residues. For the CDR3, the DNA is TGTGCCAGCAGCCAAGATTGGAGACAGAGCTACAATGAGCAGTTCTTC. Translation: CASSQDWRQSYNEQFF.

At least ten counts were recorded for this clonotype. The J gene is TRBJ2-7, the V gene TRBV7-9; 9 positions agree with TRBD1. The trim removed 5 bases at V and 3 bases at J, leaving 11 bases unmatched. The CDR3 is 16 residues long. Looked up from germline, CDR1 is SEHNR and CDR2 is FQNEAQ (reference sequence). CDR3 region: CASSAAIQGARYEQYF. The CDR3 DNA is TGTGCCAGCAGCGCAGCAATACAGGGGGCGCGCTACGAGCAGTACTTC.

This clonotype was recorded at least ten times. The rearrangement links TRBV15 to TRBJ2-5; no reliable D call. V lost 4 bases and J lost 1, with 7 bases in between. CDR1 is LNHNV, CDR2 YYDKDF, per germline (reference sequence). The CDR3 is made up of 13 amino acids. In nucleotides, the CDR3 is TGTGCCACCAGCACGTTCCCCCAAGAGACCCAGTACTTC. Amino acids: CATSTFPQETQYF.

This clonotype was observed many times. The chain joins TRBV10-3 to TRBJ1-5; no reliable D call. V was trimmed by 4 bases and J by 0 bases, leaving 4 bases between them. The germline V gene encodes CDR1 ENHRY and CDR2 SYGVKD. This CDR3 has 13 amino acids. The CDR3 sequence: CAISVDSNQPQHF. DNA for the CDR3: TGTGCCATCAGTGTAGATAGCAATCAGCCCCAGCATTTT.

This clonotype was observed many times. The chain links TRBV29-1 to TRBJ1-2; TRBD1 matches 7 bases. CDR3 length equals 16 residues. Germline V CDR1 and CDR2: SQVTM, ANQGSEA. The junction had 8 bases not matched to a gene; V was cut back by 1 base and J by 0 bases. The CDR3 coding sequence is TGCAGCGTTGAAGCGGTGTCAGGGACAGCTAACTATGGCTACACCTTC. It codes for CSVEAVSGTANYGYTF. Full variable domain (outside the CDR3, taken from reference TRBV29-1 and TRBJ1-2): SAVISQKPSRDICQRGTSLTIQCQVDSQVTMMFWYRQQPGQSLTLIATANQGSEATYESGFVIDKFPISRPNLTFSTLTVSNMSPEDSSIYLCSVEAVSGTANYGYTFGSGTRLTVV.

This clonotype was counted many times. V and J are TRBV20-1 and TRBJ1-6; D is undetermined. This CDR3 contains 14 residues. Per the germline V gene, CDR1 is DFQATT and CDR2 is SNEGSKA (reference sequence). The germline V and J ends were trimmed by 6 bases and 7 bases, with 16 bases remaining between them. The chain's CDR3 is CSALNRRENSPLHF. DNA of the CDR3: TGCAGTGCACTCAATAGGAGGGAGAATTCACCCCTCCACTTT.

The V and J genes are TRBV5-1 and TRBJ2-7; no definite D call. With the DNA end fitting TRBJ2-1 better, the J assignment may be wrong. CDR3 size: 13 residues. Germline loops: CDR1 SGHRS, CDR2 YFSETQ. CDR3 in amino acids: CASSLEWADEQFF. The CDR3 DNA sequence: TGCGCCAGCAGCTTGGAGTGGGCAGATGAGCAGTTCTTC.

The chain is built from TRBV11-2 and TRBJ2-1, with D unclear. Germline CDR1 and CDR2: SGHAT and FQNNGV. The CDR3 length is 15 residues. The V and J ends lost 7 bases and 0 bases respectively, with 13 bases between them. The CDR3 DNA sequence: TGTGCCAGCACCCCCGCCTGGGACTCCTACAATGAGCAGTTCTTC. The encoded protein is CASTPAWDSYNEQFF.

This clonotype was detected a few times. This chain links TRBV5-1 with TRBJ1-6; D possibly corresponds to TRBD1 (6 bases). The CDR3 runs to 13 residues. Germline loops: CDR1 SGHRS, CDR2 YFSETQ. V lost 6 bases, J lost 7 bases, and 11 bases lay in between. As DNA, the CDR3 is TGCGCCAGCACGAGGGGGGGAAATTCACCCCTCCACTTT. As protein: CASTRGGNSPLHF.

The chain carries TRBV7-2 and TRBJ2-3; weak D call: TRBD2 (7 bases). The germline CDR1 and CDR2 sequences are SGHTA and FQGNSA. Trimming removed 0 bases from V and 4 bases from J, with 11 bases in between. There are 15 residues in the CDR3. The CDR3 region is CASSLAGGAADTQYF. The DNA for the CDR3 is TGTGCCAGCAGCTTAGCTGGGGGGGCCGCAGATACGCAGTATTTT.

This clonotype was counted at least ten times. This chain joins TRBV7-7 and TRBJ2-2, with D unresolved. Germline loops: CDR1 SSHAT, CDR2 FNYEAQ (reference sequence). The CDR3 spans 12 residues. The CDR3 DNA reads TGTGCTACTCGTACCCACACCGGGGAGCTGTTTTTT. This translates into CATRTHTGELFF.

This clonotype was seen more than once but under ten times. In DNA, the CDR3 is TGTGCCAGCAGCGTAGTACCCAGTGGGGGAGATACGCAGTATTTT. It codes for CASSVVPSGGDTQYF. The V gene is TRBV9, the J gene TRBJ2-3; D is tentatively TRBD1 or TRBD2 (5 bases each). Germline CDR1 and CDR2: SGDLS and YYNGEE. The CDR3 has 15 residues. Trimming shortened V by 0 bases and J by 5 bases, and 13 bases separated the two germline ends. Filled out from reference TRBV9 and TRBJ2-3, the complete variable domain reads DSGVTQTPKHLITATGQRVTLRCSPRSGDLSVYWYQQSLDQGLQFLIQYYNGEERAKGNILERFSAQQFPDLHSELNLSSLELGDSALYFCASSVVPSGGDTQYFGPGTRLTVL.

This clonotype came up many times. This rearrangement joins TRBV19 to TRBJ1-2, with 9 positions matching TRBD1. From germline, CDR1 is LNHDA and CDR2 SQIVND (reference sequence). The CDR3 loop spans 15 amino acids. J gave up 0 bases and V 7 bases, and 6 bases lay outside the gene matches. CDR3 coding DNA: TGTGCCAGTACACCGGGACAGGGCGCTAACTATGGCTACACCTTC. This codes for CASTPGQGANYGYTF.

This chain links TRBV7-2 with TRBJ1-6; D is perhaps TRBD1 (5 bases). Looked up from germline, CDR1 is SGHTA and CDR2 is FQGNSA. V lost 0 bases, J lost 10 bases, and 13 bases lay in between. This CDR3 is 15 amino acids long. For the CDR3, the DNA is TGTGCCAGCAGCTTAGCGATGGGGCTACGCTCACCCCTCCACTTT. This translates into CASSLAMGLRSPLHF.